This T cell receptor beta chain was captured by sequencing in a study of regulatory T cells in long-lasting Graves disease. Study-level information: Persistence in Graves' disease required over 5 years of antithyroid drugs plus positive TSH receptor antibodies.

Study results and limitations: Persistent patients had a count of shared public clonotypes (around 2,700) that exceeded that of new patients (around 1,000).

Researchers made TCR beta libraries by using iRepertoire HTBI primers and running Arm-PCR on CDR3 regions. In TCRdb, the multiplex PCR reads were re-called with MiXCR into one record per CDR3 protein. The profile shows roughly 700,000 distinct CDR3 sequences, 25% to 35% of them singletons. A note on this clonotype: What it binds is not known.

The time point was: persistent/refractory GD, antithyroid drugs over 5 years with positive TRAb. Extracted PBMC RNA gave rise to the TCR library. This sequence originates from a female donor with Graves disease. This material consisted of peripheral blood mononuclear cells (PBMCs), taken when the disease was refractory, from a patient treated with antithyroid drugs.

The CDR3 here is CSASLDAGIHEQYF. The CDR3 region has the DNA TGCAGTGCTTCCCTGGATGCAGGGATCCACGAGCAGTACTTC. The chain combines TRBV20-1 with TRBJ2-7; D possibly corresponds to TRBD1 (5 bases). The V and J ends lost 5 bases and 5 bases respectively, with 19 bases between them. Germline V lookup: CDR1 DFQATT, CDR2 SNEGSKA (reference sequence). The CDR3 extends over 14 amino acids.